The 22 T cell receptor beta chains given below trace back to one sample, sequenced in a study of tumor and adjacent non-tumor tissue in lung cancer. No cell sorting was done before RNA was extracted from the tissue. More than 3 cm separated this lung sample from the edge of the tumor. The library came from three nested PCR rounds adapted from ARM-PCR protocols. TCRdb independently ran MiXCR on the multiplex PCR reads; one entry per CDR3 protein. The repertoire holds tens of thousands of distinct CDR3 sequences, less than 70% seen once, with around 20% in the top ten. Sequenced: distant non-tumor lung tissue. The origin of the receptors is a woman aged 40 to 49 with non-small cell lung cancer.

This chain links TRBV6-5 with TRBJ2-3; no clear D gene. Looked up from germline, CDR1 is MNHEY and CDR2 is SVGAGI. V was pared by 11 bases and J by 1 base, with 16 bases between. This CDR3 is built from 14 residues. DNA for the CDR3: TGTGCCGGCATAGTCTTTGCCGGCACAGATACGCAGTATTTT. Translation gives CAGIVFAGTDTQYF.

Details on this clonotype: A much larger clone sits a single nucleotide away, making a read error possible. The rearrangement links TRBV2 to TRBJ2-3; no firm D call. The CDR3 contains 13 residues. Germline values: CDR1 SNHLY, CDR2 FYNNEI. The V and J ends lost 8 bases and 2 bases respectively, with 11 bases between them. The CDR3 is CASGMGFTDTQYF. CDR3 nucleotide sequence: TGTGCCAGCGGTATGGGATTCACAGATACGCAGTATTTT.

Remarks on this clonotype: This clone may be a read error of a much larger clone one base away. This rearrangement joins TRBV5-6 to TRBJ2-6, with D possibly matching TRBD1 (5 bases). The V gene's germline CDR1 is SGHDT and CDR2 YYEEEE. CDR3 length: 19 amino acids. CDR3 coding DNA: TGTGTCAGCAGCTTGGGCAGGGCCATCTCCTACTCTGGGGCCAACGTCCTGACTTTC. It translates to CVSSLGRAISYSGANVLTF.

The V call is TRBV6-1, the J call TRBJ2-7; D gene uncertain. The V end lost 7 bases, the J end lost 0 bases, and 16 bases lay between the germline ends. This CDR3 has 15 residues. Germline loops: CDR1 MNHNS, CDR2 SASEGT. The CDR3 region is CASTVIVEVSYEQYF. CDR3 nucleotide sequence: TGTGCCAGCACAGTTATAGTAGAGGTCTCCTACGAGCAGTACTTC.

The sample holds one count of this clonotype. A junction end diverges from the germline sequence, so it may reflect a read error. The chain recombines TRBV12-3 or TRBV12-4 with TRBJ2-3; 9 positions agree with TRBD1. The CDR3 has 14 residues. The CDR3 DNA reads as TGTACCAGCAGGAGGGACAGGGATGGAGATACGCAGTATTTT. This sequence encodes CTSRRDRDGDTQYF.

To note about this clonotype: Since the CDR3 does not end with the conserved phenylalanine or tryptophan, this likely comes from a read error. The chain links TRBV29-1 to TRBJ1-1; no clear D. The CDR3 is 15 residues long. Germline assignment: CDR1 SQVTM and CDR2 ANQGSEA. The DNA of the CDR3 is TGCAACGTTGATGGTACCGGCGGAGTGAACATTGAAGCTTTCCTT. Protein: CNVDGTGGVNIEAFL.

This clonotype has ten or more counts. The chain is built from TRBV6-1 and TRBJ1-6; D is unclear. Germline loops: CDR1 MNHNS, CDR2 SASEGT. With 3 bases removed from V and 7 bases from J, the gap between germline ends came to 13 bases. The CDR3 is 15 amino acids. The CDR3 loop reads CASSDSLKINSPLHF. The CDR3, as DNA: TGTGCCAGCAGTGATTCCCTAAAGATCAATTCACCCCTCCACTTT.

In regard to this clonotype: One end of the junction is discordant with germline, which a read error may explain. This sequence joins TRBV4-2 and TRBJ1-1, with 8 bases identical to TRBD1. There are 14 residues in the CDR3. Per germline, CDR1 LGHNA and CDR2 YNFKEQ. CDR3 coding DNA: TGTGCCAGCAGCGGACAGGGATGGGGCACTGAAGTTTTCTTT. Amino acids: CASSGQGWGTEVFF.

The CDR3 loop reads CASSLVLWLGGGLNEQFF. The DNA of the CDR3 is TGTGCCAGCAGCTTAGTCCTCTGGTTGGGGGGGGGGCTGAATGAGCAGTTCTTC. The chain has TRBV11-2 and TRBJ2-1; D might be TRBD2 (7 bases). The CDR3 length is 18 residues. Germline CDR1 and CDR2: SGHAT and FQNNGV. V was trimmed by 1 base and J by 7 bases, leaving 23 bases between them. The full variable domain, in which reference TRBV11-2 and TRBJ2-1 provide the parts outside the CDR3, is EAGVAQSPRYKIIEKRQSVAFWCNPISGHATLYWYQQILGQGPKLLIQFQNNGVVDDSQLPKDRFSAERLKGVDSTLKIQPAKLEDSAVYLCASSLVLWLGGGLNEQFFGPGTRLTVL.

This clonotype appeared a single time. One end of the junction does not line up with germline, which may come from a read error. V usage is TRBV28 and J usage is TRBJ2-1, with 10 bases that match TRBD2. From germline, CDR1 is MDHEN and CDR2 SYDVKM. CDR3 length: 16 residues. The CDR3 sequence is CASTSSSGGSYYEQFF. The DNA for the CDR3 is TGTGCCAGCACCTCATCTAGCGGGGGCTCCTACTATGAGCAGTTCTTC.

Turning to this clonotype: The germline gene is not matched at one end of the junction; a read error may be the cause. The chain links TRBV6-2 or TRBV6-3 to TRBJ2-1; D gene unclear. Germline lookup yields CDR1 MNHEY and CDR2 SVGEGT. The CDR3 has 11 amino acids. CDR3 sequence: CASSPLNEKFF. Written as DNA, the CDR3 is TGCGCCAGCAGCCCTTTGAATGAGAAGTTCTTC.

The chain recombines TRBV7-9 with TRBJ2-3; 9 bases are a match to TRBD2. The junction had 2 bases not matched to a gene; V was cut back by 5 bases and J by 2 bases. Germline values: CDR1 SEHNR, CDR2 FQNEAQ (reference sequence). The CDR3 contains 14 residues. This chain's CDR3 is CASSPSGNTDTQYF. The DNA of the CDR3 is TGTGCCAGCAGCCCTAGCGGGAACACAGATACGCAGTATTTT.

Turning to this clonotype: Because the CDR3 is missing its conserved closing phenylalanine or tryptophan, this is likely a read error. This chain uses TRBV13 with TRBJ2-1, with 7 bases that match TRBD2. The CDR3 extends over 16 amino acids. The germline gives CDR1 PRHDT, CDR2 FYEKMQ (reference sequence). The J segment lost 1 base and the V segment lost 6 bases, leaving 9 bases of the junction unmatched. CDR3 residues: CASRTTSWGSYNEQFS. Here the CDR3 DNA reads TGTGCCAGCAGGACGACTAGCTGGGGTTCCTACAATGAGCAGTTCTCC.

Regarding this clonotype: A single base separates this from a much larger clone, so it may be a read error. V usage is TRBV20-1 and J usage is TRBJ1-2; 7 bases align to TRBD1. The length of the CDR3 is 13 residues. Germline V gives CDR1 DFQATT, CDR2 SNEGSKA (reference sequence). The CDR3 region is CSAATGSINGYAF. CDR3 coding DNA: TGCAGTGCCGCGACAGGGAGTATCAATGGCTACGCCTTC.

As regards this clonotype: At one boundary the junction diverges from the germline segment, which might be a read error. The V and J genes are TRBV11-2 and TRBJ2-3, with D perhaps matching TRBD1 or TRBD2 (5 bases each). The CDR3 runs to 15 residues. Germline V gives CDR1 SGHAT, CDR2 FQNNGV. CDR3 nucleotide sequence: TGTGCCGGCAGCTCTGAGCGGATAGAGACAGATACGCCGTATTTT. Protein sequence: CAGSSERIETDTPYF.

Of note for this clonotype: The CDR3 does not end in the conserved phenylalanine or tryptophan, so this is likely a read error. Because the CDR3's place on the DNA is in doubt, the DNA is left out and the CDR3 is given as listed by TCRdb. The CDR3 region is CASSQDNWETQYL. The J gene is TRBJ2-5, the V gene TRBV4-1. CDR1 and CDR2 (germline): MGHRA, YSYEKL. The CDR3 comprises 13 residues, both ends counted.

The table lists this clonotype with a few counts. A much larger clone sits a single nucleotide away, making a read error possible. V is TRBV6-6 and J is TRBJ1-6; D remains ambiguous. Germline V gene sequence: CDR1 MNHNY, CDR2 SVGAGI (reference sequence). The ends were cut back, 4 bases at V and 6 bases at J, with 7 bases in the middle. The CDR3 covers 13 residues. The CDR3 is CASSFRPNSPLHF. The CDR3, as DNA: TGTGCCAGCAGTTTTCGACCTAATTCACCCCTCCACTTT.

The rearrangement links TRBV11-2 to TRBJ2-1; the D gene is possibly TRBD1 (6 bases). CDR1 and CDR2 from the germline V gene are SGHAT and FQNNGV. The CDR3 length is 12 residues. Trimming left V 7 bases short and J 15 bases short, with 19 bases between. The CDR3 spells CASTEQGYKRFF. CDR3 bases: TGTGCCAGCACTGAACAGGGCTATAAGCGGTTCTTC.

A note on this clonotype: A read error may account for a junction end that differs from germline. The rearrangement links TRBV11-2 to TRBJ2-7; D not resolved. Germline V gene sequence: CDR1 SGHAT, CDR2 FQNNGV. The CDR3 consists of 13 residues. DNA of the CDR3: TGTACCAGCCGTCGGTTTCCCTCCTACGAACAGTACTTC. As protein: CTSRRFPSYEQYF.

This clonotype was found once. This CDR3 fails to terminate in the conserved phenylalanine or tryptophan, so it likely reflects a read error. The chain links TRBV29-1 to TRBJ2-1; 9 bases agree with TRBD2. Germline V gene sequence: CDR1 SQVTM, CDR2 ANQGSEA. CDR3 length: 14 residues. The CDR3 protein is CSVTSGFSYDEQFS. The CDR3 nucleotides read TGCAGTGTGACTAGCGGTTTTTCTTACGATGAGCAGTTCTCC.

The J gene is TRBJ1-5, the V gene TRBV29-1; D unclear. Trimming left V 4 bases short and J 14 bases short, with 18 bases between. The CDR3 is 12 residues long. Germline V gives CDR1 SQVTM, CDR2 ANQGSEA. CDR3 bases: TGCAGCGTTGGAACACAAAATCAGTCCAAGCATTTT. Its translation: CSVGTQNQSKHF.

As to this clonotype: The junction departs from the called germline gene at one end, perhaps through a read error. The J gene is TRBJ2-3, the V gene TRBV29-1; D is uncertain. The germline CDR1 and CDR2 sequences are SQVTM and ANQGSEA. This CDR3 has 14 residues. CDR3: CSVSEASITDMQYF. CDR3 nucleotides: TGCAGCGTTTCTGAAGCGTCGATTACAGATATGCAGTATTTT.